This TCR beta chain is from a study of identical twins. Turning to this clonotype: Its antigen is unknown.

V lost 6 bases and J 0 bases, leaving 12 bases between the germline ends. The germline V gene has CDR1 MNHNS and CDR2 SASEGT. CDR3 length: 15 amino acids. General observations from the study: It was out-of-frame TCR alpha sharing in monozygotic twins that models underestimated. Cross-sectional statistics, not tracking of the same donors, supported the conclusions. The abundant beta clonotypes from cord blood had fewer insertions, and memory repertoires had none of this.

TCRdb processed the 5' RACE reads anew with MiXCR; each CDR3 protein has one entry. Of about 250,000 distinct CDR3 sequences detected, over 12% appear once; the ten largest clones hold around 9.5%. Sequenced: memory (CD45RO+) T cells sorted from blood. This clonotype was sampled from a woman aged 18-29 years in good health. The chain uses TRBV6-1 and TRBJ2-1; D may be TRBD1 (6 bases). The CDR3 DNA is TGTGCCAGCAGCCAGGGGTTGAGCTCCTACAATGAGCAGTTCTTC. Protein: CASSQGLSSYNEQFF.